A single sample is the source of the 16 T cell receptor beta chains below, sequenced in a study of identical twins. TCRdb re-analysed the 5' RACE reads in MiXCR, keeping a single row per CDR3 protein. The table has 250,000 or so distinct CDR3 sequences, approximately 8.6% seen once. This sample also appeared in a second study, on yellow fever vaccine responses in identical twins.

Sequenced: CD8+ T cells sorted from blood. These TCRs come from a woman aged 18-29 years in good health.

This clonotype was seen only a few times. This rearrangement joins TRBV2 to TRBJ2-5, with D possibly being TRBD1 (6 bases). The CDR3 contains 15 residues. With 1 base removed from V and 2 bases from J, the gap between germline ends came to 11 bases. Germline loops: CDR1 SNHLY, CDR2 FYNNEI. The CDR3 protein is CASSEEGQLQETQYF. In DNA form, the CDR3 reads TGTGCCAGCAGTGAAGAAGGACAGCTTCAAGAGACCCAGTACTTC.

The chain couples TRBV4-3 to TRBJ2-1, with 9 bases identical to TRBD2. The CDR3 contains 17 residues. Unmatched junction bases numbered 5, after V lost 0 bases and J lost 2 bases. The germline gives CDR1 LGHNA, CDR2 YSLEER. As DNA, the CDR3 is TGCGCCAGCAGCCAAGAGGTAGCGGGAGTAACCTACAATGAGCAGTTCTTC. Translation: CASSQEVAGVTYNEQFF.

This clonotype was found many times. The chain uses TRBV27 and TRBJ2-7; D possibly corresponds to TRBD2 (5 bases). This CDR3 is built from 14 residues. Germline V lookup: CDR1 MNHEY, CDR2 SMNVEV (reference sequence). V shed 5 bases and J shed 6 bases, with 17 bases lying between them. The CDR3 loop is CASSPWTGSPEQYF. As DNA, the CDR3 is TGTGCCAGCAGTCCTTGGACGGGATCCCCCGAGCAGTACTTC.

The V gene is TRBV6-2 or TRBV6-3, the J gene TRBJ2-7; D gene unclear. V was shortened by 3 bases and J by 0 bases, with 12 bases between the two germline ends. Per germline, CDR1 MNHEY and CDR2 SVGEGT. This CDR3 contains 15 residues. The CDR3 here is CASSYSDGYSYEQYF. DNA of the CDR3: TGTGCCAGCAGTTATTCGGACGGGTACTCCTACGAGCAGTACTTC.

Only a few counts were recorded for this clonotype. The V call is TRBV4-1, the J call TRBJ2-1; TRBD1 matches 8 bases. Trimming cost V 3 bases and J 8 bases; bases outside gene matches: 12. This CDR3 has 16 residues. Germline V gives CDR1 MGHRA, CDR2 YSYEKL. For the CDR3, the DNA is TGCGCCAGCAGCCACTATGGACAGGGTGGGGTAGATGAGCAGTTCTTC. This encodes CASSHYGQGGVDEQFF.

The chain has TRBV6-4 and TRBJ2-7, with 8 bases fitting TRBD2. The CDR3 has 14 residues. J was trimmed by 1 base and V by 11 bases; bases with no gene match: 10. Germline CDR1 MRHNA, CDR2 SNTAGT. The DNA of the CDR3 is TGTGCCTCGCGGGGGGACGGACTATCCTACGAGCAGTACTTC. Protein product: CASRGDGLSYEQYF.

The table lists this clonotype with a few counts. The junction shows a germline mismatch at one end, possibly a read error. The DNA of the CDR3 is TGTGCCAGCATTTACCGGGACCCCTCTGGGGCCAACGTCCTGACTTTC. This codes for CASIYRDPSGANVLTF. This chain uses TRBV6-5 with TRBJ2-6; perhaps D is TRBD1 or TRBD2 (5 bases each). Germline V gives CDR1 MNHEY, CDR2 SVGAGI. CDR3 length: 16 residues.

This clonotype was counted only a few times. The chain combines TRBV11-2 with TRBJ2-7; D gene ambiguous. V lost 5 bases and J 2 bases, leaving 7 bases between the germline ends. Germline V gene data show CDR1 as SGHAT and CDR2 as FQNNGV. The CDR3 has 12 amino acids. CDR3 loop: CASSQRAYEQYF. CDR3 bases: TGTGCCAGCAGCCAACGGGCCTACGAGCAGTACTTC.

The chain combines TRBV15 with TRBJ1-2, with D possibly TRBD1 on 6 matching bases. Per germline, CDR1 LNHNV and CDR2 YYDKDF (reference sequence). CDR3 size: 13 residues. Trimming pared 7 bases from V and 8 bases from J, leaving 17 bases between. The CDR3 is CATTESTGYGYTF. CDR3 bases: TGTGCCACCACAGAGAGTACAGGGTACGGCTACACCTTC.

The chain employs TRBV9 and TRBJ2-7, with no clear D. V lost 2 bases, J lost 6 bases, and 6 bases lay in between. This CDR3 region has 11 residues. In germline, CDR1 is SGDLS, CDR2 YYNGEE. The CDR3, as DNA: TGTGCCAGCAGCGTCGGCCGCGAGCAGTACTTC. Its protein is CASSVGREQYF.

This clonotype has ten or more counts. CDR3 amino acids: CATSRDWEGGLDTQYF. CDR3 DNA sequence: TGTGCCACCAGCAGAGATTGGGAGGGGGGATTAGATACGCAGTATTTT. The chain employs TRBV15 and TRBJ2-3; weak D call: TRBD2 (7 bases). The CDR3 has 16 residues. With 0 bases removed from V and 5 bases from J, the gap between germline ends came to 15 bases. CDR1 is LNHNV and CDR2 is YYDKDF in the germline V gene (reference sequence).

This clonotype was recorded many times. This chain links TRBV29-1 with TRBJ2-1; perhaps TRBD2 as D (6 bases). The germline V gene encodes CDR1 SQVTM and CDR2 ANQGSEA. CDR3 length: 15 residues. V gave up 4 bases and J gave up 10 bases, with 23 bases separating them. The CDR3 sequence: CSVGSRLETVHEQFF. The CDR3 DNA is TGCAGCGTTGGAAGCCGACTAGAGACGGTTCACGAGCAGTTCTTC.

This clonotype has just a few counts. This chain uses TRBV11-2 with TRBJ2-4; 8 bases fit TRBD2. The V and J ends lost 6 bases and 0 bases, in that order; junction bases with no gene match: 19. Germline V gives CDR1 SGHAT, CDR2 FQNNGV. The CDR3 length is 20 residues. The CDR3 spells CASSHFTPKTSERAKNIQYF. CDR3 in DNA: TGTGCCAGCAGTCACTTTACCCCGAAGACTAGCGAGAGAGCCAAAAACATTCAGTACTTC.

This chain connects TRBV24-1 to TRBJ2-7, with TRBD2 identical over 12 bases. This CDR3 contains 17 residues. The germline gives CDR1 KGHDR, CDR2 SFDVKD. V trimming: 6 bases; J trimming: 2 bases; junction bases outside the gene matches: 10. CDR3 sequence: CATSFSSGRAKTYEQYF. Here the CDR3 DNA reads TGTGCCACCAGTTTTTCTAGCGGGAGGGCCAAGACCTACGAGCAGTACTTC.

The rearrangement joins TRBV5-1 to TRBJ2-7; D uncertain. The V gene lost 0 bases and the J gene lost 7 bases, with 11 bases spanning the gap. The CDR3 spans 13 residues. Germline assignment: CDR1 SGHRS and CDR2 YFSETQ. CDR3 in amino acids: CASSLGPYEEQYF. The CDR3 bases are TGCGCCAGCAGCTTGGGGCCATACGAAGAGCAGTACTTC.

V and J are TRBV15 and TRBJ2-7; TRBD2 aligns across 10 bases. Germline lookup yields CDR1 LNHNV and CDR2 YYDKDF (reference sequence). After removal of 1 base from V and 6 bases from J, the junction contained 6 bases not matched to a gene. The CDR3 consists of 15 residues. CDR3 sequence reads: CATSRGLAGGGEQYF. Here the CDR3 DNA reads TGTGCCACCAGCAGAGGCTTAGCGGGGGGCGGCGAGCAGTACTTC.